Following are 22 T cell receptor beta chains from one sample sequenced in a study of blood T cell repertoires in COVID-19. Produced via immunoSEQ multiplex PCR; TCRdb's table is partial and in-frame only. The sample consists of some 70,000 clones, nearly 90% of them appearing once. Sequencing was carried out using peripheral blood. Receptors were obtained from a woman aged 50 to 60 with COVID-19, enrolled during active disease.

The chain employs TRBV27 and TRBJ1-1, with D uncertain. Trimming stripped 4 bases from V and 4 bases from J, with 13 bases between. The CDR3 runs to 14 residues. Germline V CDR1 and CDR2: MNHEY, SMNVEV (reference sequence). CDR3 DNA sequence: TGTGCCAGCAGTTCCTACGACAAGGCCACTGAAGCTTTCTTT. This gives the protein CASSSYDKATEAFF.

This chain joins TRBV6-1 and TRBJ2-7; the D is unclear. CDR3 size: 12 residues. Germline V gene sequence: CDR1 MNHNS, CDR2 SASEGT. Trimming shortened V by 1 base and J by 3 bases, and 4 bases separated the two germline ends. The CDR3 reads CASSEVRYEQYF. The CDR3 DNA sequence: TGTGCCAGCAGTGAAGTCCGCTACGAGCAGTACTTC.

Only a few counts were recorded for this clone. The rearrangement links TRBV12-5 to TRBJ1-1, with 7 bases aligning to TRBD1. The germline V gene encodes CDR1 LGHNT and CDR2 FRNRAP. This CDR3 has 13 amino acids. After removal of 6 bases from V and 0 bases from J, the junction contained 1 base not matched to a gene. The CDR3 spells CASGQGMNTEAFF. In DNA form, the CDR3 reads TGTGCTAGTGGACAGGGGATGAACACTGAAGCTTTCTTT. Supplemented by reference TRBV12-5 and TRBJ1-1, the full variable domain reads DARVTQTPRHKVTEMGQEVTMRCQPILGHNTVFWYRQTMMQGLELLAYFRNRAPLDDSGMPKDRFSAEMPDATLATLKIQPSEPRDSAVYFCASGQGMNTEAFFGQGTRLTVV.

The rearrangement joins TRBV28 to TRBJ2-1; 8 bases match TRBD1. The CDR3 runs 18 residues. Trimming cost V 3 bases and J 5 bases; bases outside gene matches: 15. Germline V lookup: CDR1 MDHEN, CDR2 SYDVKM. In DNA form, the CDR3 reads TGTGCCAGCAGTTTTTTCGGTCGGGTGGGGACAGGACACAATGAGCAGTTCTTC. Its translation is CASSFFGRVGTGHNEQFF.

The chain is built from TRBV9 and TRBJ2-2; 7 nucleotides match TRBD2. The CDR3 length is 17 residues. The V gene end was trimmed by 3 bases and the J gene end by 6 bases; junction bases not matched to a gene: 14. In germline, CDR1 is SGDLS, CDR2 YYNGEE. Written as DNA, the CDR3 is TGTGCCAGCAGCGGACCGATAATGGGGGGGTTTGCCGGGGAGCTGTTTTTT. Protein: CASSGPIMGGFAGELFF. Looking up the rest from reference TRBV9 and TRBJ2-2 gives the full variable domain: DSGVTQTPKHLITATGQRVTLRCSPRSGDLSVYWYQQSLDQGLQFLIQYYNGEERAKGNILERFSAQQFPDLHSELNLSSLELGDSALYFCASSGPIMGGFAGELFFGEGSRLTVL.

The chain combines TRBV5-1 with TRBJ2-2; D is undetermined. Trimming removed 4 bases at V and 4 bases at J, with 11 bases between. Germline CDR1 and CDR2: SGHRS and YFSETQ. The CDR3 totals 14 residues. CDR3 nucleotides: TGCGCCAGCAGCGACTCAGTTACCACCGGGGAGCTGTTTTTT. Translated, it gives CASSDSVTTGELFF.

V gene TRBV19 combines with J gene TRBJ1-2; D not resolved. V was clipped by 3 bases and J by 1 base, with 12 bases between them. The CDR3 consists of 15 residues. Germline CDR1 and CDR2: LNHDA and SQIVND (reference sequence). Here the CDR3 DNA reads TGTGCCAGTAGTATGAACAAAGATTATAACTATGGCTACACCTTC. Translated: CASSMNKDYNYGYTF.

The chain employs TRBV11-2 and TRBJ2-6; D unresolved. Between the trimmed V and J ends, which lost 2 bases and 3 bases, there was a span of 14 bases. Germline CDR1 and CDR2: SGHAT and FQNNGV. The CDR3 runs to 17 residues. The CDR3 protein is CASSLSSSSSGANVLTF. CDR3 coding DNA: TGTGCCAGCAGCTTATCTTCTAGTAGCAGTGGGGCCAACGTCCTGACTTTC.

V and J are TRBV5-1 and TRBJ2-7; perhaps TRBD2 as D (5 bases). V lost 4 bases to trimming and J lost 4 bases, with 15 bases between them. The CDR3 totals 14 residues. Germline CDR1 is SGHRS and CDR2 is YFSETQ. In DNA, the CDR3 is TGCGCCAGCAGCCCTACACCCGGCGGGTACGAGCAGTACTTC. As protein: CASSPTPGGYEQYF.

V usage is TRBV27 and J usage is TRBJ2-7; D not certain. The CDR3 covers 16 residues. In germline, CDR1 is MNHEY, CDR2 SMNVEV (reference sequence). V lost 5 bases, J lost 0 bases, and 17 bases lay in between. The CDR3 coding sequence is TGTGCCAGCAGTAACTTGGCTGACATTAACTCCTACGAGCAGTACTTC. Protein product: CASSNLADINSYEQYF.

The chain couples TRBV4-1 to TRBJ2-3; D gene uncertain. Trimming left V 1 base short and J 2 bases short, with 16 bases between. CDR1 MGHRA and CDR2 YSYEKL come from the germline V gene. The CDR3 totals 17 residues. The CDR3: CASSQVGPPLFTDTQYF. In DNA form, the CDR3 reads TGCGCCAGCAGCCAAGTGGGCCCACCCTTGTTCACAGATACGCAGTATTTT.

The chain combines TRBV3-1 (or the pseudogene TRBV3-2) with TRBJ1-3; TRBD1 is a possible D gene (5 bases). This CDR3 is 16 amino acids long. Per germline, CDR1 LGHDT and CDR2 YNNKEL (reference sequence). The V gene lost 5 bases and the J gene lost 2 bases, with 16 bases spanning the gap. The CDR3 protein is CASSWAASGPGNTIYF. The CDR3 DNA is TGTGCCAGCAGCTGGGCAGCCTCAGGGCCTGGAAACACCATATATTTT.

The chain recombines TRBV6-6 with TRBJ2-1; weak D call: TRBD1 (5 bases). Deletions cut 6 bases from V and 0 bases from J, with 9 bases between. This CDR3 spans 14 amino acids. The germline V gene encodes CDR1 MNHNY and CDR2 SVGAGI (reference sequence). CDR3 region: CASRGRNSYNEQFF. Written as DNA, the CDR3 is TGTGCCAGCAGGGGGCGGAACTCCTACAATGAGCAGTTCTTC.

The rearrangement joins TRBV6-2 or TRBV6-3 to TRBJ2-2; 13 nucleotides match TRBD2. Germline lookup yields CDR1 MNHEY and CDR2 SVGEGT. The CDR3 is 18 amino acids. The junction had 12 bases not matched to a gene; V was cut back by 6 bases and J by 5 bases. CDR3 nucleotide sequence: TGTGCCAGCAGCCCTACTAGCGGGAGGGCCGAATGGACCGGGGAGCTGTTTTTT. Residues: CASSPTSGRAEWTGELFF.

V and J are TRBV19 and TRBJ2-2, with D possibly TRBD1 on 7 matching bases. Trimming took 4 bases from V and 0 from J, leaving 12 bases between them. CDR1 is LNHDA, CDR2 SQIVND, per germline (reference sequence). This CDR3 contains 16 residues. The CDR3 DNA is TGTGCCAGTAGTAAGGCGGGGACAGCGAACACCGGGGAGCTGTTTTTT. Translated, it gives CASSKAGTANTGELFF.

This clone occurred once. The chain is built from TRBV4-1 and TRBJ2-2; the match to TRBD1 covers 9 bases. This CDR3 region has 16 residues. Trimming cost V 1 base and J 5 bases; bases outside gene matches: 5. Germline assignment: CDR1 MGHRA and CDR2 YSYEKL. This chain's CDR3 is CASSQVAGQGTGELFF. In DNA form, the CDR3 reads TGCGCCAGCAGCCAAGTTGCGGGACAGGGAACCGGGGAGCTGTTTTTT.

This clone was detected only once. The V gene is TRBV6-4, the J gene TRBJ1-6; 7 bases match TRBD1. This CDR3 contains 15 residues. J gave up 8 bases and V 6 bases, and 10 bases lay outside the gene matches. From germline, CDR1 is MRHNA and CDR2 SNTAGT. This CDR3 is CASSLQGDEDSPLHF. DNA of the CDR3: TGTGCCAGCAGCCTCCAGGGGGACGAGGATTCACCCCTCCACTTT.

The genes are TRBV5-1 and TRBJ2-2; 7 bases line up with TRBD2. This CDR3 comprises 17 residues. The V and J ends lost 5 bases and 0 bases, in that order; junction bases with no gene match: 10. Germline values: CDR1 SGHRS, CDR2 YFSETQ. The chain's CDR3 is CASRPTRLAANTGELFF. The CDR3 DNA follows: TGCGCCAGCAGACCCACGCGGCTAGCGGCGAACACCGGGGAGCTGTTTTTT.

The CDR3: CAWSTPGQKNIQYF. The CDR3 DNA sequence: TGTGCCTGGAGTACCCCGGGACAGAAAAACATTCAGTACTTC. The genes are TRBV30 and TRBJ2-4; TRBD1 matches 7 bases. With 2 bases clipped from V and 4 bases from J, the junction kept 5 bases outside the gene matches. The CDR3 consists of 14 residues. Per germline, CDR1 GTSNPN and CDR2 SVGIG (reference sequence).

The chain's CDR3 is CASSPSPGTDYGYTF. The CDR3 DNA is TGCGCCAGCAGCCCTTCCCCCGGGACAGACTATGGCTACACCTTC. The gene calls are TRBV4-3 and TRBJ1-2; 7 bases match TRBD1. This CDR3 has 15 residues. Per germline, CDR1 LGHNA and CDR2 YSLEER. The V gene end was trimmed by 4 bases and the J gene end by 3 bases; junction bases not matched to a gene: 8.

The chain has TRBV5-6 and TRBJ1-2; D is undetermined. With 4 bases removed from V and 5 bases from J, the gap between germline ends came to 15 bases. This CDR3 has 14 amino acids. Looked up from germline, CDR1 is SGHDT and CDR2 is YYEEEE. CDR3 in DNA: TGTGCCAGCAGCCCCGTTACATCCCCATATGGCTACACCTTC. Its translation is CASSPVTSPYGYTF.

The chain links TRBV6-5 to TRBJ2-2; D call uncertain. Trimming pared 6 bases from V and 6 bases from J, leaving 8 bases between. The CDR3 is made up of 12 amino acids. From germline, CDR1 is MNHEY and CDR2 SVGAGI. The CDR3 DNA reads TGTGCCAGCAGCCGTACGGCCGGGGAGCTGTTTTTT. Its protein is CASSRTAGELFF.